The TCR beta chain under discussion was sequenced for a study of PD-1 blockade in mismatch repair-deficient tumors. Overall study: Patients had around 12 mismatch repair-deficient cancer types, all previously treated and progressing.

Remarks on this clone: What it binds is not known.

Measured with immunoSEQ multiplex PCR; TCRdb has only the in-frame clones, and not every one. The sample holds approximately 120,000 clones; about 88% are singletons and the top ten take roughly 13%. The V segment lost 3 bases and the J segment 3 bases; nucleotides outside the gene matches: 14. CDR3 length: 19 amino acids. CDR1 and CDR2 (germline): SGHTA, FQGNSA. All patients were mismatch repair deficient, assessed by either PCR or immunohistochemistry. TCR sequencing covered a few patients who responded to pembrolizumab. Broader study findings: Tumor-resident clones, often absent from pretreatment blood, expanded after pembrolizumab and then contracted.

The chain has TRBV7-2 and TRBJ2-3, with 11 positions matching TRBD2. The starting material was peripheral blood, obtained 44 weeks after starting pembrolizumab. This receptor was taken from an adult with mismatch repair-deficient cancer. CDR3 DNA sequence: TGTGCCAGCAGCTTTGGTAGTGTCCGGCTAGCGGGAGGAACAGATACGCAGTATTTT. Protein sequence: CASSFGSVRLAGGTDTQYF. The full variable domain, its missing parts supplied by reference TRBV7-2 and TRBJ2-3, is GAGVSQSPSNKVTEKGKDVELRCDPISGHTALYWYRQSLGQGLEFLIYFQGNSAPDKSGLPSDRFSAERTGGSVSTLTIQRTQQEDSAVYLCASSFGSVRLAGGTDTQYFGPGTRLTVL.